The clone carrying this T cell receptor (beta chain) has a handful of counts. As yet, its antigen is unknown. Mouse names are used for the genes. Coverage ceases 1 residue before the CDR3 finishes, and the germline J gene fills in the end. The data were taken from a study of tissue T cells after allogeneic stem cell transplantation. Findings and limits, study-wide: Anatomically similar tissues had similar TCR repertoires within each patient. Alloreactivity or antigen specificity of tissue TCRs was not determined; some clones might be host cells.

The repertoire was sequenced with immunoSEQ multiplex PCR; TCRdb's copy has only in-frame clones and lacks some. The sample contains about 48,000 clones, about three quarters of which appear only once. V shed 5 bases and J 0 bases; nucleotides not matched to a gene: 6. The CDR3 consists of 16 residues. CDR1 is MSHET and CDR2 is SYDVDS in the germline V gene. The sample consisted of sorted cells pooled from one or two spleens. The rearrangement joins TRBV29 to TRBJ1-4; 7 nucleotides match TRBD1. This sequence originates from a pool of C57BL/6 mice in good health. CDR3 in amino acids: CASSQDRLLSNERLFF. Incomplete CDR3 DNA: TGTGCTAGCAGTCAGGACAGGTTGCTTTCCAACGAAAGATTATTT.